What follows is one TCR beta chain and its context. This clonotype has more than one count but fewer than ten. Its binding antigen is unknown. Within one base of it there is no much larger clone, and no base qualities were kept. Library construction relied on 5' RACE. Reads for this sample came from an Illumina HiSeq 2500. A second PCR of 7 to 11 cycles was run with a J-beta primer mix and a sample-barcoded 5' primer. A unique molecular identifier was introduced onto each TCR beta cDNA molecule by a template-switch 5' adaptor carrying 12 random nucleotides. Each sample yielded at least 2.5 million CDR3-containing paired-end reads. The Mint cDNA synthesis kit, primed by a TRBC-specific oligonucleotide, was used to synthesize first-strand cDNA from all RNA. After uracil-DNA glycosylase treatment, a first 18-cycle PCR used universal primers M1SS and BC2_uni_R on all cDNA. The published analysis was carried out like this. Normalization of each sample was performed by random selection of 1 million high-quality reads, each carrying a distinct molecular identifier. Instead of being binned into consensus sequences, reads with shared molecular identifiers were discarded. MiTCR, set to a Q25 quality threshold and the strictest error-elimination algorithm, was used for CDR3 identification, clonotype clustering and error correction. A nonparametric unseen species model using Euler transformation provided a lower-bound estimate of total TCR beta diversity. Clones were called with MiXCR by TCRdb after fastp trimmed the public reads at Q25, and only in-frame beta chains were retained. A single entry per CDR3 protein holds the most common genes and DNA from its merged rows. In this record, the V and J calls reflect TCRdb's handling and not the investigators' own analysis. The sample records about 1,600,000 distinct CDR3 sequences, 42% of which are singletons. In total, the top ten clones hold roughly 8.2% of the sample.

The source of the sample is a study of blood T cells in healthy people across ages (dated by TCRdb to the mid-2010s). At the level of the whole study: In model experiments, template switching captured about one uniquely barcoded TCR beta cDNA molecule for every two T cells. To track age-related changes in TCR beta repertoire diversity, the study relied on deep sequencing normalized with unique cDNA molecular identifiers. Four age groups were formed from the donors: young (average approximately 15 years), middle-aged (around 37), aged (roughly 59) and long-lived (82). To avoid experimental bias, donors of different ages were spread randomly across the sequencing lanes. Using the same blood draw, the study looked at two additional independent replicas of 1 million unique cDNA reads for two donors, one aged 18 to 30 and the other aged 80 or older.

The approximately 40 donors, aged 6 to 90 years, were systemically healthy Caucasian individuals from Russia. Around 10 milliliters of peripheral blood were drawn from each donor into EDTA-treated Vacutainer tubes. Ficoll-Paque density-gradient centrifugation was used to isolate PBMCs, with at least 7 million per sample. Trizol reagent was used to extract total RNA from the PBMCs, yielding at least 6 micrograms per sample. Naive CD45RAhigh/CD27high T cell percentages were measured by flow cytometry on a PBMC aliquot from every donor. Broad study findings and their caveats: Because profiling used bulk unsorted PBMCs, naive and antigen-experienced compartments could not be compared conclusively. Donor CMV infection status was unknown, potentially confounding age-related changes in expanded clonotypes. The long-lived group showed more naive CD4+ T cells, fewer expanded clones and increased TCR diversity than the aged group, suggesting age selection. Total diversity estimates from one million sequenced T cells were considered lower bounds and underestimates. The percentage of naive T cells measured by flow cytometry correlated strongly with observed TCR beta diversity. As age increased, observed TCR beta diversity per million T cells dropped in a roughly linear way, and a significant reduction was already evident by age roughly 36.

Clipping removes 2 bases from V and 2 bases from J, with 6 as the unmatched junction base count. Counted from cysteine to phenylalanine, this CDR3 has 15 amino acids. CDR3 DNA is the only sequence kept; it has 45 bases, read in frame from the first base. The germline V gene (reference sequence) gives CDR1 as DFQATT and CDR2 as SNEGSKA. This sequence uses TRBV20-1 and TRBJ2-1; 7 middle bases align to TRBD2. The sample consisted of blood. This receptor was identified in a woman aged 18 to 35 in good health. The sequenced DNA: TGCAGTGCTAGACCGGGACTACCGACCTACAATGAGCAGTTCTTC. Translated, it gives CSARPGLPTYNEQFF.